The clone carrying this T cell receptor beta chain was seen more than once but under ten times. These data come from a study of blood T cell repertoires in COVID-19. Whole-study context: Samples of COVID-19 (acute and convalescent) were obtained from the United States, Italy and Spain. The analysed material was cDNA or gDNA that came from T cells, B-cell-depleted T cells, or PBMCs.

Germline V gene sequence: CDR1 MDHEN, CDR2 SYDVKM. The CDR3 sequence is 15 residues long. V trimming: 2 bases; J trimming: 9 bases; junction bases outside the gene matches: 7. Study processing details: Scientists estimated how many nucleated cells there were by amplifying reference gene primers. The table came from immunoSEQ multiplex PCR; TCRdb's copy has only in-frame clones and leaves some out. The DNA was the basis for D and trimming; V, J and clone size are from that table. The sample includes 250,000 to 300,000 clones, just over 85% of them seen just once. The sample comprised peripheral blood. The V gene is TRBV28, the J gene TRBJ1-6; 7 nucleotides align to TRBD1. The clonotype was recovered from a woman aged 30 to 39 with active or convalescent COVID-19. CDR3 in DNA: TGTGCCAGCAGTTTAATTGGCAGGGGGATTTCACCCCTCCACTTT. This codes for CASSLIGRGISPLHF.